The clone carrying this TCR beta chain was observed a single time. Its antigen is still unknown. This sample was included in a study of T cell responses to AZD1222 COVID-19 vaccine. Sequencing used immunoSEQ multiplex PCR; TCRdb keeps in-frame clones, though not all of them. The data contain around 99,000 clones, around 91% of them singletons. The CDR3 totals 14 residues. Trimming took 2 bases from V and 3 from J, leaving 8 bases between them. In germline, CDR1 is LNHDA, CDR2 SQIVND (reference sequence). Regarding the study as a whole: Donors in the cohort were predominantly white British and more often female, and clonal diversity was possibly underestimated. With two AZD1222 doses given, Spike-specific TCR breadth and depth both rose.

The origin of this receptor is an adult in good health. The sample was peripheral blood, taken on day 0 of AZD1222 vaccination. This chain connects TRBV19 to TRBJ2-1; D may match TRBD1 or TRBD2 (5 bases each). The CDR3 loop reads CASSIPGLYNEQFF. CDR3 DNA: TGTGCCAGTAGTATACCGGGGCTCTACAATGAGCAGTTCTTC.